The sample holds many counts of the clone carrying this TCR beta chain. This entry comes from a study of Graves' ophthalmopathy and Graves' hyperthyroidism. The CDR3 runs to 14 residues. V trimming: 5 bases; J trimming: 4 bases; junction bases outside the gene matches: 5. Per the germline V gene, CDR1 is MDHEN and CDR2 is SYDVKM. RNA transcripts yielded amplified TCR beta CDR3 regions. The workflow started with a first-round RT-PCR run with HTBI primers and then moved on to a second-round multiplex PCR. One entry per CDR3 protein results from TCRdb running MiXCR on the multiplex PCR reads. This sample yields a few hundred thousand distinct CDR3 sequences, of which roughly 18% are seen a single time; around 1.6% belongs to the top ten.

Sequencing was performed on peripheral blood. This chain joins TRBV28 and TRBJ2-5; 9 nucleotides agree with TRBD1. This TCR derives from a woman aged 18-29 years with Graves' ophthalmopathy. This CDR3 reads CASSPTGGGETQYF. In DNA form, the CDR3 reads TGTGCCAGCAGTCCAACAGGGGGCGGAGAGACCCAGTACTTC.